Described below is a single TCR beta chain sequence and its context. Assay: immunoSEQ multiplex PCR; the TCRdb copy retains only in-frame clones and omits some. The sample holds a few hundred clones; more than 85% are singletons and the top ten take roughly a tenth. This sample is drawn from a study of tumor T cells in aggressive B-cell lymphoma. With 1 base removed from V and 1 base from J, the gap between germline ends came to 8 bases. Per the germline V gene, CDR1 is LNHNV and CDR2 is YYDKDF (reference sequence). There are 15 residues in the CDR3. Sequencing was performed on tumor tissue. The clonotype originates from an adult with diffuse large B cell lymphoma. The V gene is TRBV15, the J gene TRBJ1-5, with no clear D. The CDR3 DNA follows: TGTGCCACCAGCAGAGCCGGGGAGAGCAATCAGCCCCAGCATTTT. This translates into CATSRAGESNQPQHF.